This TCR beta chain comes out of a study of T cells in Graves' hyperthyroidism and ophthalmopathy. The CDR3 is made up of 14 amino acids. Trimming removed 5 bases from V and 2 bases from J, with 10 bases in between. Per germline, CDR1 SGHRS and CDR2 YFSETQ. This clonotype was detected only a few times. Regions amplified from RNA transcripts were the TCR beta CDR3 regions. First-round RT-PCR of the TCR CDR3 relied on the HTBI primer set. TCRdb analysed the multiplex PCR reads with MiXCR anew, one entry per CDR3 protein. The sample includes about 740,000 distinct CDR3 sequences, approximately 14% of them seen just once.

This sequence originates from a woman between 18 and 29 years old with Graves' hyperthyroidism. The chain recombines TRBV5-1 with TRBJ1-4, with D perhaps TRBD1 (6 bases). Material for sequencing was blood. CDR3 coding DNA: TGCGCCAGCAGGCCGGACAGTACTAATGAAAAACTGTTTTTT. It translates to CASRPDSTNEKLFF.